Presented here are 24 T cell receptor beta chains from one specimen sequenced in a study of T-cell reconstitution after alpha-beta-depleted transplantation in children. Preparation of the TCRbeta library used unique molecular identifiers. TCRdb reprocessed the PCR reads with MiXCR, giving one entry per CDR3 protein. The repertoire holds about 500,000 distinct CDR3 sequences, with about 30% as singletons. The input for sequencing was PBMCs from the stem cell graft donor, taken from the stem cell graft. These receptors were obtained from a human donor who donated a stem cell graft to a child with aplastic anemia.

This rearrangement joins TRBV20-1 to TRBJ2-1, with D perhaps TRBD2 (5 bases). The CDR3 runs 14 residues. Germline V lookup: CDR1 DFQATT, CDR2 SNEGSKA (reference sequence). Trimming removed 1 base at V and 4 bases at J, with 11 bases between. For the CDR3, the DNA is TGCAGTGCTAGAGGTTTACTAGTGTACAATGAGCAGTTCTTC. It codes for CSARGLLVYNEQFF.

CDR3 amino acids: CSAHTGREVSPLHF. In DNA form, the CDR3 reads TGCAGTGCCCATACCGGGAGGGAAGTCTCACCCCTCCACTTT. This rearrangement joins TRBV20-1 to TRBJ1-6; D remains unclear. Trimming pared 6 bases from V and 10 bases from J, leaving 19 bases between. This CDR3 has 14 residues. CDR1 is DFQATT and CDR2 is SNEGSKA in the germline V gene (reference sequence).

The table lists this clonotype with a few counts. This chain links TRBV10-3 with TRBJ1-2, with a weak D call TRBD1 (6 bases). The CDR3 consists of 15 residues. V was clipped by 3 bases and J by 10 bases, with 21 bases between them. CDR1 is ENHRY, CDR2 SYGVKD, per germline. The CDR3 sequence is CAISDPRTAPPFYTF. The CDR3 bases are TGTGCCATCAGTGACCCGAGGACAGCTCCTCCATTCTACACCTTC.

This clonotype occurred a few times. V gene TRBV7-2 combines with J gene TRBJ2-5; TRBD2 agrees at 8 bases. The CDR3 is 15 amino acids. Germline CDR1 SGHTA, CDR2 FQGNSA. V shed 5 bases, J shed 2 bases, and the junction held 7 bases outside the gene matches. DNA for the CDR3: TGTGCCAGCAGCCCCCTAGCGGGCCTACAAGAGACCCAGTACTTC. It translates to CASSPLAGLQETQYF.

This clonotype was counted only a few times. V is TRBV12-3 or TRBV12-4 and J is TRBJ2-5; D possibly corresponds to TRBD1 (5 bases). Trimming left V 1 base short and J 7 bases short, with 10 bases between. There are 13 residues in the CDR3. CDR3 nucleotide sequence: TGTGCCAGCAGTTTAGAAGGGCAGGGGACCCAGTACTTC. This gives the protein CASSLEGQGTQYF.

This chain joins TRBV25-1 and TRBJ2-2; no definite D call. The CDR3 length is 12 residues. Germline CDR1 is MGHDK and CDR2 is SYGVNS. V was cut by 7 bases and J by 6 bases, with 9 bases left in between. The CDR3: CASISGAGELFF. CDR3 sequence (DNA): TGTGCCAGCATTTCAGGAGCCGGGGAGCTGTTTTTT.

This chain connects TRBV5-1 to TRBJ2-5, with D perhaps TRBD1 (6 bases). Trimming stripped 4 bases from V and 0 bases from J, with 10 bases between. The length of the CDR3 is 14 residues. Germline lookup yields CDR1 SGHRS and CDR2 YFSETQ. The CDR3 region has the DNA TGCGCCAGCAGCGCCGGACAGTACCAAGAGACCCAGTACTTC. This gives the protein CASSAGQYQETQYF.

The V gene is TRBV4-3, the J gene TRBJ1-6, with no clear D. The V end lost 1 base, the J end lost 4 bases, and 5 bases lay between the germline ends. CDR1 LGHNA and CDR2 YSLEER come from the germline V gene. The CDR3 extends over 14 amino acids. The DNA for the CDR3 is TGCGCCAGCAGCCAAGGGCGGTATAATTCACCCCTCCACTTT. It codes for CASSQGRYNSPLHF.

This clonotype was counted between two and nine times. The chain employs TRBV27 and TRBJ1-4, with D possibly matching TRBD1 (5 bases). V was trimmed by 6 bases and J by 6 bases, leaving 17 bases between them. This CDR3 comprises 15 residues. From germline, CDR1 is MNHEY and CDR2 SMNVEV (reference sequence). CDR3 residues: CASRTQGKAHEKLFF. The CDR3 bases are TGTGCCAGCAGGACTCAGGGTAAAGCGCATGAAAAACTGTTTTTT. The variable domain in full, with the rest retrieved from reference TRBV27 and TRBJ1-4, is EAQVTQNPRYLITVTGKKLTVTCSQNMNHEYMSWYRQDPGLGLRQIYYSMNVEVTDKGDVPEGYKVSRKEKRNFPLILESPSPNQTSLYFCASRTQGKAHEKLFFGSGTQLSVL.

This chain links TRBV18 with TRBJ2-7; TRBD2 aligns across 14 bases. The CDR3 has 16 residues. In germline, CDR1 is KGHSH, CDR2 LQKENI. Losses at the gene ends were 4 bases for V and 7 bases for J; bases not matched to a gene: 9. The CDR3 DNA reads TGTGCCAGCTCACGACCGGGACTAGCGGGAGCAGGGGAGCAGTACTTC. Residues: CASSRPGLAGAGEQYF. Based on the CDR3 plus reference TRBV18 and TRBJ2-7, the full variable domain is NAGVMQNPRHLVRRRGQEARLRCSPMKGHSHVYWYRQLPEEGLKFMVYLQKENIIDESGMPKERFSAEFPKEGPSILRIQQVVRGDSAAYFCASSRPGLAGAGEQYFGPGTRLTVT.

V gene TRBV6-2 or TRBV6-3 combines with J gene TRBJ2-7; D not certain. The CDR3 runs 13 residues. Trimming cost V 6 bases and J 2 bases, with 11 bases left between them. CDR1 is MNHEY, CDR2 SVGEGT, per germline. The CDR3 DNA reads as TGTGCCAGCAGCGAAACCAATCCCTACGAGCAGTACTTC. Translating it yields CASSETNPYEQYF.

This clonotype has a handful of counts. The CDR3 spells CASSKAVSLSGRSHEQYV. In DNA form, the CDR3 reads TGTGCCAGCAGCAAAGCGGTTTCGTTGAGCGGGAGATCTCACGAGCAGTACGTC. The genes are TRBV21-1 and TRBJ2-7. TRBV21-1 is designated a pseudogene. The CDR3 totals 18 residues.

The rearrangement joins TRBV9 to TRBJ2-2; D is unresolved. The CDR3 totals 16 residues. Germline V gives CDR1 SGDLS, CDR2 YYNGEE. V was pared by 0 bases and J by 0 bases, with 9 bases between. CDR3 in amino acids: CASSVGERANTGELFF. The CDR3 nucleotides read TGTGCCAGCAGCGTAGGAGAACGGGCGAACACCGGGGAGCTGTTTTTT.

This chain connects TRBV7-9 to TRBJ2-7; D unresolved. The CDR3 totals 14 residues. Per the germline V gene, CDR1 is SEHNR and CDR2 is FQNEAQ (reference sequence). The ends were cut back, 3 bases at V and 3 bases at J, with 12 bases in the middle. As DNA, the CDR3 is TGTGCCAGCAGCTTGGGTCCTGGAGTCTACGAGCAGTACGTC. This sequence encodes CASSLGPGVYEQYV.

This clonotype was found a few times. The rearrangement links TRBV29-1 to TRBJ1-1; D unclear. CDR3 length equals 13 residues. V was pared by 3 bases and J by 1 base, with 9 bases between. Germline lookup yields CDR1 SQVTM and CDR2 ANQGSEA. The CDR3 nucleotides read TGCAGCGTTGAGGTGCAGCCGAACACTGAAGCTTTCTTT. Amino acid sequence: CSVEVQPNTEAFF. The full variable domain, in which reference TRBV29-1 and TRBJ1-1 provide the parts outside the CDR3, is SAVISQKPSRDICQRGTSLTIQCQVDSQVTMMFWYRQQPGQSLTLIATANQGSEATYESGFVIDKFPISRPNLTFSTLTVSNMSPEDSSIYLCSVEVQPNTEAFFGQGTRLTVV.

This chain uses TRBV7-2 with TRBJ2-1; TRBD2 is a possible D gene (5 bases). Trimming left V 0 bases short and J 4 bases short, with 7 bases between. This CDR3 is 14 amino acids long. Looked up from germline, CDR1 is SGHTA and CDR2 is FQGNSA. The CDR3 here is CASSLARTYNEQFF. As DNA, the CDR3 is TGTGCCAGCAGCTTAGCGAGGACTTACAATGAGCAGTTCTTC.

The chain employs TRBV20-1 and TRBJ2-1; D call uncertain. The germline CDR1 and CDR2 sequences are DFQATT and SNEGSKA (reference sequence). The CDR3 runs to 14 residues. V was shortened by 6 bases and J by 1 base, with 13 bases between the two germline ends. CDR3 DNA sequence: TGCAGTGCCCCTGGACCTAGATCCTACAATGAGCAGTTCTTC. This codes for CSAPGPRSYNEQFF.

There are a few counts of this clonotype. J is TRBJ1-5 and V is TRBV20-1; D call uncertain. Germline V gives CDR1 DFQATT, CDR2 SNEGSKA (reference sequence). The CDR3 consists of 17 residues. V was trimmed by 0 bases and J by 0 bases, leaving 15 bases between them. For the CDR3, the DNA is TGCAGTGCTAGAGATAGTCCGGCTGTGTATAGCAATCAGCCCCAGCATTTT. The encoded protein is CSARDSPAVYSNQPQHF.

This clonotype was counted only a few times. The chain recombines TRBV18 with TRBJ1-6; tentatively, D is TRBD1 (5 bases). Germline-derived CDR1 and CDR2 are KGHSH and LQKENI. This CDR3 comprises 12 residues. The V end lost 6 bases, the J end lost 13 bases, and 13 bases lay between the germline ends. The CDR3 loop reads CASSLQGSPLHF. The CDR3, as DNA: TGTGCCAGCTCTCTGCAGGGTTCTCCCCTCCACTTT.

At least ten counts were recorded for this clonotype. The chain links TRBV5-6 to TRBJ1-1; unclear D gene. Germline CDR1 is SGHDT and CDR2 is YYEEEE. The CDR3 spans 11 residues. Trimming pared 2 bases from V and 4 bases from J, leaving 3 bases between. This CDR3 is CASSLFTEAFF. DNA of the CDR3: TGTGCCAGCAGCTTATTCACTGAAGCTTTCTTT.

The rearrangement joins TRBV4-2 to TRBJ1-5, with no clear D. Germline lookup yields CDR1 LGHNA and CDR2 YNFKEQ. The CDR3 has 14 residues. Trimming took 0 bases from V and 4 from J, leaving 7 bases between them. DNA for the CDR3: TGTGCCAGCAGCCAAGATCGGGTGAATCAGCCCCAGCATTTT. It specifies CASSQDRVNQPQHF.

There are a few counts of this clonotype. This rearrangement joins TRBV6-1 to TRBJ2-1; a possible D gene is TRBD2 (6 bases). Per germline, CDR1 MNHNS and CDR2 SASEGT. V was cut by 8 bases and J by 9 bases, with 20 bases left in between. This CDR3 is 14 amino acids long. CDR3 nucleotides: TGTGCCAGCCGATCGGGAGCCACCGTAGGTGAGCAGTTCTTC. This sequence encodes CASRSGATVGEQFF.

This clonotype showed up just a few times. The chain employs TRBV6-5 and TRBJ1-1; no clear D gene. Trimming cost V 2 bases and J 5 bases, with 12 bases left between them. Per germline, CDR1 MNHEY and CDR2 SVGAGI. This CDR3 region has 14 residues. CDR3: CASSYREGQTEAFF. CDR3 nucleotide sequence: TGTGCCAGCAGTTACCGCGAGGGCCAGACTGAAGCTTTCTTT.

This clonotype has a handful of counts. V is TRBV20-1 and J is TRBJ1-5; 7 positions match TRBD1. With 3 bases clipped from V and 3 bases from J, the junction kept 14 bases outside the gene matches. Germline V gene data show CDR1 as DFQATT and CDR2 as SNEGSKA (reference sequence). The CDR3 length is 17 residues. The CDR3 region has the DNA TGCAGTGCTAGTGTTGGACAGGCACGGAAATTCAATCAGCCCCAGCATTTT. Amino acid sequence: CSASVGQARKFNQPQHF.